A single sample is the source of the 9 T cell receptor beta chains below, sequenced in a study of shared T cell receptors in the human thymus. Only in-frame clones appear in the TCRdb table, and some are missing; sequencing was by immunoSEQ multiplex PCR. The sample carries more than 550,000 clones, more than 70% recorded once. The same sample was also used in a study of human thymus T cells.

Material for sequencing was thymocytes. The receptors come from a boy in the first two years of life with a congenital heart defect.

The chain recombines TRBV15 with TRBJ1-5, with no clear D. Germline lookup yields CDR1 LNHNV and CDR2 YYDKDF (reference sequence). V shed 1 base and J shed 4 bases, with 17 bases lying between them. This CDR3 spans 17 amino acids. DNA for the CDR3: TGTGCCACCAGCAGAGCGATGCGGCCCCCTGAAAATCAGCCCCAGCATTTT. This codes for CATSRAMRPPENQPQHF.

This clone occurred once. The chain combines TRBV15 with TRBJ2-7; 14 nucleotides match TRBD2. The CDR3 runs to 20 residues. V dropped 1 base and J dropped 2; count of bases not matched to a gene: 13. Per germline, CDR1 LNHNV and CDR2 YYDKDF (reference sequence). The DNA of the CDR3 is TGTGCCACCAGCAGAGCTCCGACTAGCGGGAGGGCCATGATAACCTACGAGCAGTACTTC. It is translated as CATSRAPTSGRAMITYEQYF.

The rearrangement links TRBV6-6 to TRBJ2-2; a possible D gene is TRBD1 (6 bases). With 5 bases removed from V and 0 bases from J, the gap between germline ends came to 7 bases. There are 14 residues in the CDR3. Germline V gives CDR1 MNHNY, CDR2 SVGAGI (reference sequence). CDR3 nucleotide sequence: TGTGCCAGCAGTCAGGGGTCGAACACCGGGGAGCTGTTTTTT. Translation gives CASSQGSNTGELFF.

The rearrangement uses TRBV4-2 and TRBJ2-1; 10 bases map to TRBD2. Trimming at V came to 1 base and at J to 0 bases, leaving 6 bases not matched to a gene. Germline CDR1 is LGHNA and CDR2 is YNFKEQ. This CDR3 has 18 residues. CDR3 DNA sequence: TGTGCCAGCAGCCAAGCTAGCGGGGGCCAAAGCTCCTACAATGAGCAGTTCTTC. It is translated as CASSQASGGQSSYNEQFF.

V is TRBV5-6 and J is TRBJ2-5; 12 nucleotides match TRBD2. Germline V gene sequence: CDR1 SGHDT, CDR2 YYEEEE. Germline trimming cut 0 bases from V and 4 bases from J; bases unmatched to any gene: 7. The CDR3 totals 17 residues. CDR3 in amino acids: CASSLAETSGSGETQYF. The CDR3 DNA follows: TGTGCCAGCAGCTTGGCTGAGACTAGCGGGAGCGGAGAGACCCAGTACTTC.

This chain joins TRBV28 and TRBJ2-3, with 11 bases lining up with TRBD2. V lost 1 base, J lost 0 bases, and 12 bases stayed unmatched. The CDR3 is 20 amino acids. The V gene's germline CDR1 is MDHEN and CDR2 SYDVKM. The CDR3 spells CASSLSPGTSGTKSTDTQYF. In DNA, the CDR3 is TGTGCCAGCAGTTTATCCCCCGGGACTAGCGGAACCAAAAGCACAGATACGCAGTATTTT.

This chain connects TRBV11-3 to TRBJ2-1; weak D call: TRBD2 (6 bases). There are 13 residues in the CDR3. The V gene lost 2 bases and the J gene lost 10 bases, with 12 bases spanning the gap. Germline CDR1 SGHNT, CDR2 YENEEA. The CDR3 sequence: CASSLTEGREQFF. The CDR3 nucleotides are TGTGCCAGCAGCTTAACGGAGGGTCGGGAGCAGTTCTTC. The full variable domain, rest sourced from reference TRBV11-3 and TRBJ2-1, is EAGVVQSPRYKIIEKKQPVAFWCNPISGHNTLYWYLQNLGQGPELLIRYENEEAVDDSQLPKDRFSAERLKGVDSTLKIQPAELGDSAVYLCASSLTEGREQFFGPGTRLTVL.

The J gene is TRBJ1-1, the V gene TRBV11-1; D gene ambiguous. CDR3 length equals 16 residues. Germline CDR1 reads SGHAT; CDR2 reads FQDESV (reference sequence). Deletions cut 5 bases from V and 6 bases from J, with 22 bases between. DNA of the CDR3: TGTGCCAGCAGCGAAGACGTGAATAAGGGAGTCGCTGAAGCTTTCTTT. Translating gives CASSEDVNKGVAEAFF.

The V and J genes are TRBV4-2 and TRBJ2-5; D ambiguous. V was clipped by 0 bases and J by 6 bases, with 11 bases between them. The CDR3 length is 14 residues. Germline CDR1 is LGHNA and CDR2 is YNFKEQ. The DNA for the CDR3 is TGTGCCAGCAGCCAAGACAGGATTCGAAAGACCCAGTACTTC. This encodes CASSQDRIRKTQYF.